This T cell receptor (beta chain) was identified during a study of vaccination effects on CD4 cells after COVID-19. On this clone: Its target is unknown.

Prior to sequencing, the ViraFEST assay stimulated PBMC with viral peptide pools, which expanded the antigen-specific CD4+ T cells. Following 10 days of culture, CD4+ T cells were isolated. All vaccine recipients tested negative for nucleocapsid antibodies and had never contracted SARS-CoV-2 infection. TCRdb keeps only in-frame clones here, not all; method: immunoSEQ multiplex PCR. The repertoire has fewer than 85,000 clones, more than 60% of them found once; the top ten carry roughly a tenth. Trimming stripped 5 bases from V and 10 bases from J, with 9 bases between. The CDR3 loop spans 12 amino acids.

The sequence was obtained from a human donor who received a COVID-19 vaccine. Material: CD4+ T cells from PBMCs cultured with SARS-CoV-2 spike peptides, obtained before COVID-19 vaccination. V is TRBV12-3 or TRBV12-4 and J is TRBJ1-6; possible D gene TRBD1, 6 bases. The CDR3 region is CASSTGSSPLHF. The DNA of the CDR3 is TGTGCCAGCAGTACAGGGAGCTCACCCCTCCACTTT.